The 13 T cell receptor beta chains presented below share a single source sample, sequenced in a study of shared clonotypes between healthy human individuals. TCRdb's copy holds only in-frame clones and misses some; the assay was immunoSEQ multiplex PCR. The sample lists about 490,000 clones; 76% were seen once. The source material was PBMCs. Receptors originate from a middle-aged woman in good health. Some clones in this sample may be carry-over from other donors' samples.

This clone appeared once. The V gene is TRBV7-8, the J gene TRBJ1-2; 8 bases line up with TRBD1. V lost 5 bases and J lost 4; bases outside the gene matches: 6. This CDR3 region has 14 residues. Germline V gene sequence: CDR1 SGHVS, CDR2 FQNEAQ. CDR3 residues: CASSTQGAAYGYTF. CDR3 nucleotides: TGTGCCAGCAGCACGCAGGGGGCTGCCTATGGCTACACCTTC.

The chain employs TRBV28 and TRBJ1-4; 10 bases are a match to TRBD1. Unmatched junction bases numbered 8, after V lost 5 bases and J lost 5 bases. Germline values: CDR1 MDHEN, CDR2 SYDVKM. This CDR3 comprises 16 residues. Here the CDR3 DNA reads TGTGCCAGCAGTCACAAACCGGGACAGGGGAATGAAAAACTGTTTTTT. As protein: CASSHKPGQGNEKLFF. Supplemented by reference TRBV28 and TRBJ1-4, the full variable domain reads DVKVTQSSRYLVKRTGEKVFLECVQDMDHENMFWYRQDPGLGLRLIYFSYDVKMKEKGDIPEGYSVSREKKERFSLILESASTNQTSMYLCASSHKPGQGNEKLFFGSGTQLSVL.

The chain links TRBV10-3 to TRBJ2-5; 7 positions match TRBD1. CDR3 size: 13 residues. CDR1 and CDR2 from the germline V gene are ENHRY and SYGVKD. Germline trimming cut 6 bases from V and 1 base from J; bases unmatched to any gene: 2. The CDR3 region is CAIRGDSQETQYF. The CDR3 bases are TGTGCCATCAGAGGGGACAGCCAAGAGACCCAGTACTTC.

With respect to this clone: At the DNA level, this CDR3 is encoded by other sequences in the same sample as well. The J gene is TRBJ2-5, the V gene TRBV5-1; 12 positions match TRBD2. Trimming at V came to 0 bases and at J to 4 bases, leaving 1 base not matched to a gene. Per the germline V gene, CDR1 is SGHRS and CDR2 is YFSETQ. This CDR3 is 15 amino acids long. The CDR3 DNA is TGCGCCAGCAGCTTGGGACTAGCGGGAGTAGAGACCCAGTACTTC. Translation gives CASSLGLAGVETQYF.

The chain recombines TRBV13 with TRBJ2-7, with 7 bases aligning to TRBD1. CDR3 length: 12 residues. The V segment lost 8 bases and the J segment 9 bases; nucleotides outside the gene matches: 10. Germline CDR1 PRHDT, CDR2 FYEKMQ (reference sequence). The CDR3 here is CASGFSGTAQYF. The CDR3 DNA follows: TGTGCCAGCGGGTTTTCTGGGACAGCGCAGTACTTC.

The chain links TRBV5-1 to TRBJ1-2; tentative D call: TRBD1 (6 bases). Trimming removed 0 bases at V and 7 bases at J, with 13 bases between. The CDR3 has 14 residues. Germline CDR1 reads SGHRS; CDR2 reads YFSETQ. DNA of the CDR3: TGCGCCAGCAGCTTGGAGGGGGAAACCAGTGGCTACACCTTC. It yields the protein CASSLEGETSGYTF.

The chain is built from TRBV18 and TRBJ2-7, with 9 bases that match TRBD1. With 3 bases clipped from V and 3 bases from J, the junction kept 6 bases outside the gene matches. The CDR3 is 15 residues long. In germline, CDR1 is KGHSH, CDR2 LQKENI. Here the CDR3 reads CASSPGQGNYYEQYF. The CDR3 nucleotides read TGTGCCAGCTCACCTGGACAGGGGAACTACTACGAGCAGTACTTC. Drawing the rest from reference TRBV18 and TRBJ2-7, the complete variable domain is NAGVMQNPRHLVRRRGQEARLRCSPMKGHSHVYWYRQLPEEGLKFMVYLQKENIIDESGMPKERFSAEFPKEGPSILRIQQVVRGDSAAYFCASSPGQGNYYEQYFGPGTRLTVT.

About this clone itself: A far larger clone is just one base off, so this is likely a read error. The same CDR3 arises from other DNA sequences in this sample as well. The chain has TRBV10-3 and TRBJ1-1, with D unresolved. This CDR3 is 13 amino acids long. The V gene's germline CDR1 is ENHRY and CDR2 SYGVKD. Trimming left V 9 bases short and J 1 base short, with 12 bases between. The CDR3 is CAIRLYANTEAFF. The CDR3 DNA is TGTGCCATAAGACTGTACGCGAACACTGAAGCTTTCTTT.

This clone was seen only once. This sample includes further DNA sequences coding for the same CDR3. The V call is TRBV5-1, the J call TRBJ2-3; D is unclear. V lost 0 bases, J lost 1 base, and 6 bases lay in between. The CDR3 is 14 amino acids. Germline V gene sequence: CDR1 SGHRS, CDR2 YFSETQ. CDR3 sequence (DNA): TGCGCCAGCAGCTTGGAGGATGGCACAGATACGCAGTATTTT. Encoded protein: CASSLEDGTDTQYF. Filled out from reference TRBV5-1 and TRBJ2-3, the complete variable domain reads KAGVTQTPRYLIKTRGQQVTLSCSPISGHRSVSWYQQTPGQGLQFLFEYFSETQRNKGNFPGRFSGRQFSNSRSEMNVSTLELGDSALYLCASSLEDGTDTQYFGPGTRLTVL.

V is TRBV7-6 and J is TRBJ2-7, with no clear D. V was clipped by 5 bases and J by 4 bases, with 6 bases between them. The CDR3 runs to 11 residues. In germline, CDR1 is SGHVS, CDR2 FNYEAQ. CDR3 region: CASSPSYEQYF. The CDR3 coding sequence is TGTGCCAGCAGCCCATCTTACGAGCAGTACTTC. Looking up the rest from reference TRBV7-6 and TRBJ2-7 gives the full variable domain: GAGVSQSPRYKVTKRGQDVALRCDPISGHVSLYWYRQALGQGPEFLTYFNYEAQQDKSGLPNDRFSAERPEGSISTLTIQRTEQRDSAMYRCASSPSYEQYFGPGTRLTVT.

The chain carries TRBV6-6 and TRBJ2-7; D remains unclear. The CDR3 totals 15 residues. Trimming took 0 bases from V and 0 from J, leaving 9 bases between them. The germline CDR1 and CDR2 sequences are MNHNY and SVGAGI (reference sequence). CDR3 protein: CASSYSFGSSYEQYF. In nucleotides, the CDR3 is TGTGCCAGCAGTTACTCGTTCGGTAGCTCCTACGAGCAGTACTTC.

About this clone itself: A far larger clone is one base from this, pointing to a likely read error. The chain couples TRBV2 to TRBJ2-2; 10 bases align to TRBD1. Germline V gene sequence: CDR1 SNHLY, CDR2 FYNNEI. This CDR3 comprises 16 residues. The CDR3 DNA sequence: TGTGCCAGCTCCGGGACAGGGGTCGGTCTCACCAGGGAGCTGTTTTTT. The encoded protein is CASSGTGVGLTRELFF.

For this clone: Compared with germline, one end of the junction differs, possibly owing to a read error. The chain is built from TRBV4-2 and TRBJ2-2; D gene ambiguous. CDR3 length: 14 residues. CDR1 is LGHNA, CDR2 YNFKEQ, per germline. The CDR3 DNA follows: TGTGCCGGCAGCCAAGAGACTTACACCGGGGAGCTGTTTTTT. Encoded protein: CAGSQETYTGELFF.